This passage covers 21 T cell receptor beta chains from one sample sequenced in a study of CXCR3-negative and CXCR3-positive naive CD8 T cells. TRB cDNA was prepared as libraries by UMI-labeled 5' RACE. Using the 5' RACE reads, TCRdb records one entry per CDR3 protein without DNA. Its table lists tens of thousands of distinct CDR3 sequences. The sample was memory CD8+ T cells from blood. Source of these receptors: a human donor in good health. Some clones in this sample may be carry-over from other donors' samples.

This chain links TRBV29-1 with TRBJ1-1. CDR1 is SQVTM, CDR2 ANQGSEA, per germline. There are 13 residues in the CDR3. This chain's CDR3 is CSTKAQGYTEAFF. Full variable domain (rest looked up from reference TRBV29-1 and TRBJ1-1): SAVISQKPSRDICQRGTSLTIQCQVDSQVTMMFWYRQQPGQSLTLIATANQGSEATYESGFVIDKFPISRPNLTFSTLTVSNMSPEDSSIYLCSTKAQGYTEAFFGQGTRLTVV.

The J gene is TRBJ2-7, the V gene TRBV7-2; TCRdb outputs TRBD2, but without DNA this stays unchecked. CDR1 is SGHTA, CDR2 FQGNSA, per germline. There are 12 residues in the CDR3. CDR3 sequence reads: CASSPSGHEQYF.

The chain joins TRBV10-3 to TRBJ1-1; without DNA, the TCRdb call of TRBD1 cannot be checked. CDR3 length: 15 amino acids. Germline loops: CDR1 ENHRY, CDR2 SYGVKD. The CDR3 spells CAISDTTGINTEAFF.

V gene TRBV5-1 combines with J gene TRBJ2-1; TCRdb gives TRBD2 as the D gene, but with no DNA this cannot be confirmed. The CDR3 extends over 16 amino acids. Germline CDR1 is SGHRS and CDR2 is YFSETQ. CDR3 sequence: CASSLYASGSTNEQFF. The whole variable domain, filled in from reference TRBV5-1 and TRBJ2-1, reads KAGVTQTPRYLIKTRGQQVTLSCSPISGHRSVSWYQQTPGQGLQFLFEYFSETQRNKGNFPGRFSGRQFSNSRSEMNVSTLELGDSALYLCASSLYASGSTNEQFFGPGTRLTVL.

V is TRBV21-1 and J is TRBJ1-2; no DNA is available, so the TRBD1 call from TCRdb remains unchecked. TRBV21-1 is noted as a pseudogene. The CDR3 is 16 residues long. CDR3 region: CASSKDGGQSQYGYTF.

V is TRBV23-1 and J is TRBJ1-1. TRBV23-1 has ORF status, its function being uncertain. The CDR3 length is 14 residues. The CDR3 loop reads CASGQRGVNTEAFF.

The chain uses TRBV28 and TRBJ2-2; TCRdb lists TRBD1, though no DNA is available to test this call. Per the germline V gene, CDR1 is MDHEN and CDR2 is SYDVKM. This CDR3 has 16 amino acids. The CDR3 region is CASSSSGQGVTGELFF.

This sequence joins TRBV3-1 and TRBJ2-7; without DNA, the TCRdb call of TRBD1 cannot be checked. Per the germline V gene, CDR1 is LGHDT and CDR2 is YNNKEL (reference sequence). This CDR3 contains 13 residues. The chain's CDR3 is CASSLPPSYEQYF.

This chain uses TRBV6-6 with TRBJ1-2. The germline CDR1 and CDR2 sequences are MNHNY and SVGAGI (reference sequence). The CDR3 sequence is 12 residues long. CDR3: CASSGTAVGYTF.

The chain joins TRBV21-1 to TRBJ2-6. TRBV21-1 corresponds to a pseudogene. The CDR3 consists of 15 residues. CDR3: CASSKGSSGANVLTF.

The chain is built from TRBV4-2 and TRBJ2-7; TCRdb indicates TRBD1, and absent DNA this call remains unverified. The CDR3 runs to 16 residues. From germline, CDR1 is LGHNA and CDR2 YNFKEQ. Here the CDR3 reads CASSQESGRGADEQYF.

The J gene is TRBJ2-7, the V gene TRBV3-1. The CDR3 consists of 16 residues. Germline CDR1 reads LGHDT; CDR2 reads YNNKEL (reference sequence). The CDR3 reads CASSPEVGRPSYEQHF.

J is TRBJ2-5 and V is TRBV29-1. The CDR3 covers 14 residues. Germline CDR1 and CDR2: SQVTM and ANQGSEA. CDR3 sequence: CSVEEYLERETQYF.

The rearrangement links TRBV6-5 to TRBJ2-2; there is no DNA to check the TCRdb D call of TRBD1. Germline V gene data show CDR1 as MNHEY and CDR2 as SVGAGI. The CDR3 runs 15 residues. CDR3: CASSYGDRDTGELFF.

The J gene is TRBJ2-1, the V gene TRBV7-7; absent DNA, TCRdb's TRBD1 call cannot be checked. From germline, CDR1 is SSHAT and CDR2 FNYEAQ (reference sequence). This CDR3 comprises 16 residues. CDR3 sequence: CASSYGTGQGDNEQFF.

The CDR3 sequence: CASSQEGMNTGELFF. The chain joins TRBV4-3 to TRBJ2-2. This CDR3 comprises 15 residues. The germline V gene encodes CDR1 LGHNA and CDR2 YSLEER.

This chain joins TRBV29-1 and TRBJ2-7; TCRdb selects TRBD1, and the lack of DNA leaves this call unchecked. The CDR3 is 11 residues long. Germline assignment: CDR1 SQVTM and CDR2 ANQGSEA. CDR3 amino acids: CSGLQEYEQYF.

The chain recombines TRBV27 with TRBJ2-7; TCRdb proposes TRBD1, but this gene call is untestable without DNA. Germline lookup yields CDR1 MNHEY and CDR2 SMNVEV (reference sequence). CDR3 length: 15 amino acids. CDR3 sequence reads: CASSGDRSSSYEQYF.

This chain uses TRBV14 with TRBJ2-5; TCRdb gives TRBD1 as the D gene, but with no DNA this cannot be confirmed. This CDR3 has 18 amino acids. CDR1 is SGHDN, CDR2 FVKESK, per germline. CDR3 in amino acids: CASSHNSAWGTGEETQYF.

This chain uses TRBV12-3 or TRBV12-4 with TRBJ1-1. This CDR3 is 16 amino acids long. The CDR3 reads CASSFYWRVLVTEAFF.

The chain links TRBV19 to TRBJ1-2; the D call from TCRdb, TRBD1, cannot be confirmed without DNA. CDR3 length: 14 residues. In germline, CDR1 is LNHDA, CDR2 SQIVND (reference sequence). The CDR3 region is CASSIMDTNYGYTF.